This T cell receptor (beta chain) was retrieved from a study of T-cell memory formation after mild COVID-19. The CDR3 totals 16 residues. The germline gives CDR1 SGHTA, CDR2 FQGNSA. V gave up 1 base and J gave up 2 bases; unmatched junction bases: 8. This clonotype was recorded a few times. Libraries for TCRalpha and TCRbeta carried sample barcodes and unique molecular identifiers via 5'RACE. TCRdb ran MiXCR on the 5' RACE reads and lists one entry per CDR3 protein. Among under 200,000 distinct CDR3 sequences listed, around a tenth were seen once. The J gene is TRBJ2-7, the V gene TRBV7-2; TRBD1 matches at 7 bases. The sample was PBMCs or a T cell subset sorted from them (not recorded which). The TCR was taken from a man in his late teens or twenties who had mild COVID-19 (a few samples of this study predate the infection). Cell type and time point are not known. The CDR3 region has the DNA TGTGCCAGCAGCTTAGAACTCCGGGACAGACCCTACGAGCAGTACTTC. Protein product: CASSLELRDRPYEQYF.